This TCR beta chain was recorded in a study of blood T cell repertoires in COVID-19. Study summary: Specimens from acute and convalescent COVID-19 originated in the United States, Italy and Spain. PBMCs, B-cell-depleted T cells, or T cells were the source of the cDNA or gDNA that made up the material.

The germline V and J ends were trimmed by 4 bases and 6 bases, with 11 bases remaining between them. The CDR3 has 13 amino acids. Germline CDR1 SGHDT, CDR2 YYEEEE. Study processing details: Amplification of reference gene primers was used by the study to estimate nucleated cell counts. Profiled with immunoSEQ multiplex PCR; TCRdb holds only in-frame clones, not every one. V and J calls and clone size are copied from that table; D and trimming were computed from the DNA. The sample shows over 150,000 clones, less than 90% of them seen only once. The sequencing input was peripheral blood. The receptor was isolated from a man aged 30-40 years with acute or convalescent COVID-19. The chain recombines TRBV5-6 with TRBJ2-1, with D uncertain. The CDR3 loop is CASSHASGNEQFF. In DNA, the CDR3 is TGTGCCAGCAGCCACGCGTCGGGCAATGAGCAGTTCTTC.